This entry lists 27 T cell receptor beta chains sequenced from one sample in a study of blood T cells in healthy people across ages. Combining a sample-barcoded 5' primer with a J-beta primer mix, a second PCR ran for 7 to 11 cycles. TCRdb reprocessed the 5' RACE reads with MiXCR, giving one entry per CDR3 protein. Found here are about 1.1 million distinct CDR3 sequences, 35% to 45% of them singletons; the top ten hold around 13%. The sample taken for sequencing was blood. These receptor sequences come from a man between 18 and 35 years old in good health.

The rearrangement links TRBV6-1 to TRBJ1-1; D unclear. Germline V gives CDR1 MNHNS, CDR2 SASEGT. The CDR3 consists of 13 residues. V shed 7 bases and J shed 0 bases, with 9 bases lying between them. CDR3: CASMRKMNTEAFF. The CDR3 DNA reads as TGTGCCAGCATGCGGAAAATGAACACTGAAGCTTTCTTT.

The V gene is TRBV6-2 or TRBV6-3, the J gene TRBJ2-1; maybe TRBD2 (6 bases). This CDR3 contains 18 residues. The germline V gene encodes CDR1 MNHEY and CDR2 SVGEGT. V gave up 4 bases and J gave up 4 bases, with 23 bases separating them. Written as DNA, the CDR3 is TGTGCCAGCAGTTGCCTCCGCGGGGTGGGGGACGGTTACAATGAGCAGTTCTTC. This sequence encodes CASSCLRGVGDGYNEQFF.

This chain connects TRBV4-3 to TRBJ1-6, with unresolved D. The CDR3 runs to 15 residues. V was trimmed by 0 bases and J by 10 bases, leaving 13 bases between them. CDR1 and CDR2 from the germline V gene are LGHNA and YSLEER. The CDR3 DNA reads as TGCGCCAGCAGCCAAGACGGAGCGGGATTCTCACCCCTCCACTTT. Protein product: CASSQDGAGFSPLHF.

The genes are TRBV3-1 and TRBJ1-2; tentative D call: TRBD1 (5 bases). This CDR3 has 15 residues. Trimming removed 4 bases from V and 4 bases from J, with 16 bases in between. CDR1 is LGHDT, CDR2 YNNKEL, per germline (reference sequence). The CDR3 nucleotides are TGTGCCAGCAGCCCAATCGAGGCAGGGCTCTATGGCTACACCTTC. It specifies CASSPIEAGLYGYTF.

The chain is built from TRBV7-2 and TRBJ2-5; possibly TRBD1 or TRBD2 for D (5 bases each). With the DNA end fitting TRBJ2-7 better, the J assignment may be wrong. The CDR3 runs 14 residues. The germline V gene has CDR1 SGHTA and CDR2 FQGNSA. CDR3 amino acids: CASSLGGVVAEQYF. The CDR3, as DNA: TGTGCCAGCAGCTTAGGAGGGGTCGTGGCCGAGCAGTACTTC.

This clonotype was recorded a few times. V is TRBV7-3 and J is TRBJ2-3; D is unresolved. The CDR3 is made up of 14 amino acids. Looked up from germline, CDR1 is SGHTA and CDR2 is FQGTGA. Trimming took off 5 bases at V and 2 bases at J, with 11 bases between the two ends. The CDR3 sequence: CASSPFHLTDTQYF. CDR3 coding DNA: TGTGCCAGCAGCCCCTTCCACCTCACAGATACGCAGTATTTT. The full variable domain, in which reference TRBV7-3 and TRBJ2-3 provide the parts outside the CDR3, is GAGVSQTPSNKVTEKGKYVELRCDPISGHTALYWYRQSLGQGPEFLIYFQGTGAADDSGLPNDRFFAVRPEGSVSTLKIQRTERGDSAVYLCASSPFHLTDTQYFGPGTRLTVL.

The chain is built from TRBV5-1 and TRBJ1-1; no firm D call. V was clipped by 0 bases and J by 5 bases, with 11 bases between them. The CDR3 extends over 14 amino acids. CDR1 is SGHRS, CDR2 YFSETQ, per germline. In DNA, the CDR3 is TGCGCCAGCAGCTTGGGGGCCGCGGAGACTGAAGCTTTCTTT. It specifies CASSLGAAETEAFF.

This clonotype has just one count. V and J are TRBV19 and TRBJ2-5; 7 bases are shared with TRBD2. The CDR3 covers 13 residues. Germline V CDR1 and CDR2: LNHDA, SQIVND (reference sequence). V gave up 11 bases and J gave up 1 base; unmatched junction bases: 7. The CDR3 sequence is CAVRDYAQETQYF. DNA of the CDR3: TGTGCCGTCAGGGACTACGCCCAAGAGACCCAGTACTTC.

The chain combines TRBV29-1 with TRBJ1-1, with D possibly being TRBD1 (5 bases). This CDR3 spans 17 amino acids. V gave up 8 bases and J gave up 3 bases, with 28 bases separating them. Germline V CDR1 and CDR2: SQVTM, ANQGSEA. The DNA of the CDR3 is TGCAGCCCTTCCGGGGGGTGCGACGGCGGCATGTACACTGAAGCTTTCTTT. Residues: CSPSGGCDGGMYTEAFF. The complete variable domain, with remaining parts taken from reference TRBV29-1 and TRBJ1-1, reads SAVISQKPSRDICQRGTSLTIQCQVDSQVTMMFWYRQQPGQSLTLIATANQGSEATYESGFVIDKFPISRPNLTFSTLTVSNMSPEDSSIYLCSPSGGCDGGMYTEAFFGQGTRLTVV.

This rearrangement joins TRBV12-3 or TRBV12-4 to TRBJ2-1, with D tentatively TRBD1 (8 bases). The CDR3 totals 16 residues. Trimming pared 5 bases from V and 5 bases from J, leaving 19 bases between. CDR3 amino acids: CASSHYRGGSNNEQFF. CDR3 DNA: TGTGCCAGCAGTCATTACAGGGGGGGGAGCAACAATGAGCAGTTCTTC.

V usage is TRBV7-3 and J usage is TRBJ2-5, with 8 nucleotides matching TRBD1. This CDR3 region has 14 residues. V lost 5 bases, J lost 5 bases, and 7 bases stayed unmatched. Germline CDR1 SGHTA, CDR2 FQGTGA. DNA for the CDR3: TGTGCCAGCAGCCCCTCGACAGGGGCCGAGACCCAGTACTTC. This encodes CASSPSTGAETQYF. Looking up the rest from reference TRBV7-3 and TRBJ2-5 gives the full variable domain: GAGVSQTPSNKVTEKGKYVELRCDPISGHTALYWYRQSLGQGPEFLIYFQGTGAADDSGLPNDRFFAVRPEGSVSTLKIQRTERGDSAVYLCASSPSTGAETQYFGPGTRLLVL.

The rearrangement uses TRBV4-1 and TRBJ2-3; the D gene is possibly TRBD2 (6 bases). Germline CDR1 and CDR2: MGHRA and YSYEKL. Trimming stripped 2 bases from V and 6 bases from J, with 18 bases between. The CDR3 extends over 16 amino acids. The CDR3 region has the DNA TGCGCCAGCAGCCAATACCCGCGGGGTACCCCGGATACGCAGTATTTT. Its protein product is CASSQYPRGTPDTQYF.

This clonotype has just a few counts. V usage is TRBV29-1 and J usage is TRBJ1-5; D call uncertain. With 6 bases removed from V and 4 bases from J, the gap between germline ends came to 13 bases. From germline, CDR1 is SQVTM and CDR2 ANQGSEA. The CDR3 consists of 13 residues. The CDR3 loop reads CSVQAHSNQPQHF. The CDR3, as DNA: TGCAGCGTGCAGGCGCACTCTAATCAGCCCCAGCATTTT.

This clonotype has more than one count but fewer than ten. CDR3 sequence: CAWSLWTGVVSVGYTF. The DNA for the CDR3 is TGTGCCTGGAGTTTATGGACGGGCGTCGTTTCGGTTGGCTACACCTTC. The chain combines TRBV30 with TRBJ1-2; the D is unclear. The CDR3 is 16 amino acids. Germline-derived CDR1 and CDR2 are GTSNPN and SVGIG (reference sequence). The V end was cut by 2 bases, the J end by 7 bases, with 23 bases between.

The chain is built from TRBV2 and TRBJ1-1; tentative D call: TRBD1 (6 bases). There are 13 residues in the CDR3. Germline CDR1 SNHLY, CDR2 FYNNEI. With 6 bases removed from V and 5 bases from J, the gap between germline ends came to 13 bases. The CDR3 DNA sequence: TGTGCCAGCAGGGGGGGGGCGAGAACTGAAGCTTTCTTT. Translated: CASRGGARTEAFF.

This chain links TRBV6-2 or TRBV6-3 with TRBJ2-1; D not resolved. Deletions cut 5 bases from V and 5 bases from J, with 7 bases between. CDR3 size: 12 residues. CDR1 is MNHEY, CDR2 SVGEGT, per germline. CDR3 loop: CASSNNHNEQFF. The CDR3 DNA reads as TGTGCCAGCAGTAACAACCACAATGAGCAGTTCTTC.

This clonotype was detected only a few times. The rearrangement uses TRBV27 and TRBJ1-1; 12 bases match TRBD1. Germline loops: CDR1 MNHEY, CDR2 SMNVEV (reference sequence). This CDR3 comprises 16 residues. V lost 5 bases, J lost 1 base, and 5 bases stayed unmatched. The CDR3 coding sequence is TGTGCCAGCAGTGTGGGACAGGGGGCCGGGAACACTGAAGCTTTCTTT. Protein product: CASSVGQGAGNTEAFF.

The genes are TRBV6-1 and TRBJ1-2; possibly TRBD1 for D (5 bases). V was trimmed by 5 bases and J by 4 bases, leaving 11 bases between them. This CDR3 has 13 amino acids. CDR1 is MNHNS and CDR2 is SASEGT in the germline V gene. The CDR3 here is CASSTGPTYGYTF. CDR3 nucleotides: TGTGCCAGCAGTACGGGACCGACCTATGGCTACACCTTC.

This clonotype was recorded a few times. The chain recombines TRBV4-1 with TRBJ2-3, with D uncertain. V was cut by 0 bases and J by 6 bases, with 13 bases left in between. The germline V gene has CDR1 MGHRA and CDR2 YSYEKL. CDR3 length: 15 amino acids. CDR3 loop: CASSQDSSLTDTQYF. Written as DNA, the CDR3 is TGCGCCAGCAGCCAAGATAGTTCGTTGACGGATACGCAGTATTTT.

The rearrangement links TRBV20-1 to TRBJ1-1; unclear D gene. Trimming pared 2 bases from V and 2 bases from J, leaving 9 bases between. This CDR3 has 13 residues. The germline V gene encodes CDR1 DFQATT and CDR2 SNEGSKA (reference sequence). The CDR3 here is CSARHGANTEAFF. CDR3 nucleotide sequence: TGCAGTGCTAGACACGGAGCTAACACTGAAGCTTTCTTT.

The chain has TRBV4-2 and TRBJ1-2; D uncertain. Germline V CDR1 and CDR2: LGHNA, YNFKEQ. The CDR3 loop spans 15 amino acids. V dropped 0 bases and J dropped 7 bases, with 15 bases sitting between them. Here the CDR3 DNA reads TGTGCCAGCAGCCAAGATCGGTTAGGGCTTGGTGGCTACACCTTC. As protein: CASSQDRLGLGGYTF.

The chain couples TRBV10-3 to TRBJ2-5; possible D gene TRBD1, 6 bases. The CDR3 runs 14 residues. From germline, CDR1 is ENHRY and CDR2 SYGVKD. V gave up 7 bases and J gave up 0 bases, with 12 bases separating them. CDR3 coding DNA: TGTGCCATCAAGAATACAGGGAACCAAGAGACCCAGTACTTC. It codes for CAIKNTGNQETQYF.

The sample holds a few counts of this clonotype. V usage is TRBV14 and J usage is TRBJ2-5; TRBD1 might be the D (6 bases). This CDR3 region has 13 residues. Trimming cost V 1 base and J 12 bases, with 15 bases left between them. Per germline, CDR1 SGHDN and CDR2 FVKESK. CDR3 sequence (DNA): TGTGCCAGCAGCCAAGCAGCCGGGACACCAAAGTACTTC. It encodes CASSQAAGTPKYF.

The table lists this clonotype with a few counts. This chain connects TRBV7-2 to TRBJ1-4; D is perhaps TRBD1 (6 bases). The CDR3 is 14 amino acids. CDR1 is SGHTA and CDR2 is FQGNSA in the germline V gene. V was clipped by 2 bases and J by 7 bases, with 11 bases between them. Here the CDR3 DNA reads TGTGCCAGCAGCTTACAGGGGACGGTTGAAAAACTGTTTTTT. Protein product: CASSLQGTVEKLFF.

This clonotype was observed a few times. The chain is built from TRBV11-2 and TRBJ2-7, with 7 positions matching TRBD1. Germline V gives CDR1 SGHAT, CDR2 FQNNGV. After removal of 4 bases from V and 3 bases from J, the junction contained 18 bases not matched to a gene. The CDR3 is made up of 18 amino acids. CDR3 sequence (DNA): TGTGCCAGCAGCTCCCTCAACACAAGACCGGGACAGAACTACGAGCAGTACTTC. Encoded protein: CASSSLNTRPGQNYEQYF. The full variable domain, in which reference TRBV11-2 and TRBJ2-7 provide the parts outside the CDR3, is EAGVAQSPRYKIIEKRQSVAFWCNPISGHATLYWYQQILGQGPKLLIQFQNNGVVDDSQLPKDRFSAERLKGVDSTLKIQPAKLEDSAVYLCASSSLNTRPGQNYEQYFGPGTRLTVT.

This sequence joins TRBV6-5 and TRBJ2-5; unclear D gene. The J call is in doubt because the DNA end fits TRBJ2-7 better. The CDR3 length is 11 residues. The germline gives CDR1 MNHEY, CDR2 SVGAGI. CDR3 sequence: CASSSQIEQYF. For the CDR3, the DNA is TGTGCCAGCAGTTCCCAAATCGAGCAGTACTTC.

The chain combines TRBV2 with TRBJ2-2; D not certain. This CDR3 is built from 15 residues. Trimming left V 5 bases short and J 0 bases short, with 10 bases between. From germline, CDR1 is SNHLY and CDR2 FYNNEI. This CDR3 is CASSLEQTNTGELFF. Here the CDR3 DNA reads TGTGCCAGCAGTCTGGAACAAACGAACACCGGGGAGCTGTTTTTT.